The entry below describes one T cell receptor beta chain. In this sample, this clone turned up a few times. Which antigen it targets is not known. No base quality information exists; no much larger clone differs at one position. Trimming accounts for 0 bases at V and 13 bases at J, while the number of junction bases matched to no gene is 5. The CDR3 spans 14 residues, from the cysteine through the phenylalanine. Only CDR3 DNA is held: 42 bases, read in frame from base 1. Genomic DNA was isolated from the sorted cells so that the TCRbeta CDR3 region could be sequenced. TCRbeta CDR3 regions were sequenced using the immunoSEQ Assay. TCRdb carries this immuneACCESS record with in-frame sequences only. Its versions omit some clonotypes, under half of them owing to an unresolved V gene in the studies checked, with the rest unexplained. In this sample the table shows 100,000 or so clones, about four fifths of which occur a single time. The ten biggest clones cover roughly 5.4% of the sample.

This specimen belongs to a study of OX40 agonist ivuxolimab in advanced cancers. Background on the whole study: The costimulatory receptor OX40 (CD134) was targeted by ivuxolimab, a fully human IgG2 agonistic monoclonal antibody. Intravenous ivuxolimab was administered to patients every 2 weeks at six dose levels: 0.01, 0.1, 0.3, 1.5, 3 and 10 mg/kg. Of the 50 to 55 patients in dose escalation, 19 had hepatocellular carcinoma, around 15 had melanoma, 9 had renal cell carcinoma and 9 had head and neck cancer. A male proportion of under 85% and a mean age of approximately 55 years, ranging from about 23 to 90, were recorded for the dose-escalation cohort. Patients were allowed to have had prior anti-PD-1, anti-PD-L1 or anti-CTLA-4 therapy, and around 43% of the dose-escalation patients had been treated with checkpoint inhibitors. Partial responses occurred in three dose-escalation patients, of whom one had hepatocellular carcinoma and two had cutaneous melanoma. Peripheral TCRbeta sequencing was intended to test whether TCR sequence diversity was altered and clonal T-cell expansion was caused by ivuxolimab. The paper covers the monotherapy dose-escalation part of the phase I ivuxolimab trial, which included N ≈ 50 patients. The full study reports these points: Partial responders in the 0.1-3.0 mg/kg groups had among the lowest normalized peripheral clonal expansion, especially among CD8+ T cells. The antigen specificity of the clonally expanded peripheral T cells was not determined. At doses from 0.1 to 3.0 mg/kg, clonal expansion was seen in both CD4+ and CD8+ blood T cells between baseline and week 6. After ivuxolimab, CD8+ T cells had more expanded clones than CD4+ T cells on average. Low levels of normalized T-cell clonal expansion were also seen in some patients who did not respond.

The trial excluded patients who had a history of autoimmune disease or who were on systemic immunosuppression. In every dose cohort, peripheral blood was drawn for TCR sequencing at baseline, cycle 4 day 1, and cycle 7 day 1. The samples were drawn from a first-in-human, open-label, multicenter phase I dose-escalation trial of ivuxolimab. Adults with locally advanced or metastatic melanoma, renal cell, hepatocellular, or head and neck squamous cell carcinoma were enrolled in the trial. CD4+ and CD8+ T cells were sorted separately from peripheral blood before TCR sequencing. The rearranged chain carries TRBV23-1 and TRBJ1-6, with TRBD1 identical over 8 junction bases. TRBV23-1 is known as an ORF, though its function is uncertain. This TCR came from an adult with an advanced solid tumor such as melanoma, head and neck, liver or kidney cancer. The sample here was CD4+ or CD8+ T cells sorted from blood, taken in a trial of the OX40 agonist ivuxolimab. This receptor has the CDR3 CASSQSTGDGPLHF. The DNA sequence is TGCGCCAGCAGTCAATCGACAGGGGACGGTCCCCTCCACTTT.